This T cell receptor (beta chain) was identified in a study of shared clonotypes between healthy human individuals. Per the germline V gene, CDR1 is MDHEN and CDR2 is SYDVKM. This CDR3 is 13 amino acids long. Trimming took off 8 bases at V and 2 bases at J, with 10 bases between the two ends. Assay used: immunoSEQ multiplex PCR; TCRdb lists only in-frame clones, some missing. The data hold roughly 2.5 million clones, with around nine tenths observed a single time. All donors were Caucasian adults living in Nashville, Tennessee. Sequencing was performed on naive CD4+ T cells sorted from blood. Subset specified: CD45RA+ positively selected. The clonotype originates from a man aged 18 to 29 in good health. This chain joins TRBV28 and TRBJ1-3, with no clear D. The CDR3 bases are TGTGCCAGCTGTGAATTAGCTGGAAACACCATATATTTT. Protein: CASCELAGNTIYF.